This T cell receptor (beta chain) was identified in a study of identical twins listed by TCRdb under 2016. Describing the broader study: To test whether fetal clonotypes persist, this study deep-sequenced TCR alpha and beta repertoires from monozygotic twins, from unrelated adults of various ages, and from cord blood. To rule out contamination, replicate twin experiments were performed at different times with different library preparation protocols. Results the study describes overall, beyond this receptor: In beta out-of-frame sequences, excess twin sharing was weaker, because having fewer shared sequences lowered the signal-to-noise ratio. Abundant cord blood beta clonotypes had fewer insertions, young adult naive repertoires showed a similar but weaker trend, and memory repertoires showed no such trend. Recombination models systematically underestimated out-of-frame TCR alpha sharing in monozygotic twins but agreed with sharing between unrelated individuals. Zero-insertion analyses could be partly confounded by invariant T cells such as MAIT and iNKT, although diverse VJ usage argued against such confounding for most clonotypes. Compared with coincidental sharing between unrelated individuals, an excess of low generation-probability sequences was observed among out-of-frame TCR alpha sequences shared between twins. Because the same donors could not be followed over many years, the conclusions relied on cross-sectional statistical analysis.

The library relied on 5' RACE. The sequencing machine was an Illumina HiSeq 2000. A universal primer binding site was introduced by template switching, and a unique molecular identifier was present in the final cDNA, enabling accurate counting of TCR cDNA molecules. Specific primers in the conserved constant-segment region were used to synthesize first-strand cDNA for the TCR alpha and beta chains. To control for contamination, every cDNA library carried two barcodes: a SMART-Mk sample barcode plus Illumina barcodes. Two successive PCR steps introduced TruSeq adapter sequences along with Illumina sample barcodes. Sequencing of the TCR alpha and beta cDNA libraries was done on the Illumina HiSeq platform using custom primers. In the original analysis: MiGEC was used to process raw reads and extract unique molecular identifiers, and MiXCR was used to find CDR3 positions. For each individual, recombination models were inferred using an EM algorithm with the repgenHMM and IGoR tools. The tcR package in R was used for shared clonotype analysis, with sharing normalized by the product of cloneset sizes. To study raw recombination free of thymic and clonal selection effects, out-of-frame nonproductive sequences were analyzed. TCRdb reanalyzed the raw reads on its own, using fastp at Q25 for trimming and MiXCR for clone calling, and kept in-frame beta chains. Every CDR3 protein is listed once, alongside the most common genes and DNA of its rows. These V and J calls are TCRdb output, not the study's own analysis. In all, the sample holds 200,000 to 250,000 distinct CDR3 sequences, and about 7.5% of those were seen once. The ten most abundant clones make up less than 2.5% of the sample.

From its cysteine to its phenylalanine, the CDR3 spans 11 amino acids. The kept DNA is CDR3 alone, 33 bases in frame from the first base. CDR1 and CDR2, per the germline V gene (reference sequence), are DFQATT and SNEGSKA. V lost 6 bases and J lost 6 bases; the stretch between them is 10 bases long. Every donor was a healthy Caucasian. The twin cohort consisted of three pairs of female monozygotic twins, all aged roughly 18 to 29 years. Miltenyi CD45RO+ enrichment and human naive T-cell isolation kits were used to isolate memory (CD45RO+) and naive T cells from PBMC. This clonotype was recorded a few times. No cognate antigen has been identified for it. Within one base of it there is no much larger clone, and no base qualities were kept. The same data also went into a second study, on yellow fever vaccine responses in identical twins. The second study's paper adds: According to the authors, in identical twins the way T cells responded to vaccination appeared partly convergent and partly personalized. In the study, vaccine-responding T cell clones were precisely tracked in identical twins.

The chain is assembled from TRBV20-1 and TRBJ2-3; no D gene is confidently identified. The sample was memory (CD45RO+) T cells sorted from blood. The cell subset or site label on this specimen signifies: CD45RO+ enriched T cells. The source is a woman younger than 30 in good health. CDR3 loop: CSAMRSDTQYF. DNA sequence: TGCAGTGCCATGAGGTCGGATACGCAGTATTTT.